The 16 T cell receptor beta chains presented below share a single source sample, sequenced in a study of blood T cell repertoires in COVID-19. The repertoire was sequenced with immunoSEQ multiplex PCR; TCRdb's copy has only in-frame clones and lacks some. The sample contains tens of thousands of clones, 70% to 80% of which appear only once. Sequenced sample: peripheral blood. The receptors shown here come from a man in his sixties with acute or convalescent COVID-19.

The V call is TRBV9, the J call TRBJ2-3; D call uncertain. The CDR3 contains 14 residues. Germline V gives CDR1 SGDLS, CDR2 YYNGEE. V was cut by 2 bases and J by 0 bases, with 7 bases left in between. This CDR3 reads CASSVAHSTDTQYF. The DNA of the CDR3 is TGTGCCAGCAGCGTCGCGCATAGCACAGATACGCAGTATTTT.

The chain joins TRBV19 to TRBJ1-1, with D possibly TRBD1 on 5 matching bases. The CDR3 has 13 residues. V lost 1 base to trimming and J lost 5 bases, with 8 bases between them. Germline V gene sequence: CDR1 LNHDA, CDR2 SQIVND (reference sequence). The CDR3 sequence is CASSIVPGTEAFF. In DNA, the CDR3 is TGTGCCAGTAGTATAGTACCAGGGACTGAAGCTTTCTTT.

CDR3 in DNA: TGTGCCAGTAGTCAGACAGGGAACTTTGGTCAGCCCCAGCATTTT. It is translated as CASSQTGNFGQPQHF. The rearrangement uses TRBV19 and TRBJ1-5; 7 positions match TRBD1. This CDR3 spans 15 amino acids. V lost 5 bases to trimming and J lost 6 bases; unmatched junction nucleotides: 10. CDR1 is LNHDA, CDR2 SQIVND, per germline (reference sequence).

This chain connects TRBV9 to TRBJ1-1, with D tentatively TRBD1 (6 bases). This CDR3 region has 14 residues. Trimming pared 3 bases from V and 7 bases from J, leaving 16 bases between. The germline V gene encodes CDR1 SGDLS and CDR2 YYNGEE. The CDR3 spells CASSGRTGSGEAFF. DNA for the CDR3: TGTGCCAGCAGCGGACGAACAGGGTCGGGTGAAGCTTTCTTT.

The chain combines TRBV11-2 with TRBJ2-7; weak D call: TRBD1 (6 bases). V lost 5 bases, J lost 7 bases, and 12 bases lay in between. The CDR3 contains 12 residues. CDR1 and CDR2 (germline): SGHAT, FQNNGV. CDR3 region: CASSRAQGEQYF. For the CDR3, the DNA is TGTGCCAGCAGCCGAGCACAGGGAGAGCAGTACTTC.

This clone showed up just a few times. The CDR3 here is CASSYGGLGEQFF. CDR3 nucleotide sequence: TGTGCCAGCAGTTACGGCGGGTTGGGTGAGCAGTTCTTC. The rearrangement joins TRBV6-2 or TRBV6-3 to TRBJ2-1, with D tentatively TRBD2 (5 bases). This CDR3 is 13 amino acids long. Germline CDR1 is MNHEY and CDR2 is SVGEGT. The germline V and J ends were trimmed by 2 bases and 9 bases, with 11 bases remaining between them.

A few counts support this clone. The chain recombines TRBV6-6 with TRBJ1-1; 10 bases line up with TRBD1. In germline, CDR1 is MNHNY, CDR2 SVGAGI (reference sequence). This CDR3 region has 13 residues. The V gene end was trimmed by 8 bases and the J gene end by 4 bases; junction bases not matched to a gene: 4. CDR3 DNA sequence: TGTGCCAGCTCCTGGACAGGGGGCACTGAAGCTTTCTTT. This gives the protein CASSWTGGTEAFF.

The V call is TRBV10-3, the J call TRBJ1-3; no reliable D call. The germline V gene encodes CDR1 ENHRY and CDR2 SYGVKD. The ends were cut back, 6 bases at V and 6 bases at J, with 12 bases in the middle. The CDR3 has 13 residues. This chain's CDR3 is CAISRVNENTIYF. The CDR3 bases are TGTGCCATCAGCCGGGTAAATGAAAACACCATATATTTT.

CDR3 bases: TGTGCCAGCAGCTGGGCTGGGGGAGGGCCAAAGCCGCAGTATTTT. Translated: CASSWAGGGPKPQYF. The genes are TRBV7-9 and TRBJ2-3, with 7 bases fitting TRBD2. Germline V gene sequence: CDR1 SEHNR, CDR2 FQNEAQ (reference sequence). With 4 bases clipped from V and 10 bases from J, the junction kept 14 bases outside the gene matches. The CDR3 consists of 15 residues.

The rearrangement joins TRBV3-1 (or the pseudogene TRBV3-2) to TRBJ1-5, with D possibly TRBD1 on 5 matching bases. This CDR3 region has 17 residues. Per germline, CDR1 LGHDT and CDR2 YNNKEL (reference sequence). V was trimmed by 1 base and J by 4 bases, leaving 17 bases between them. The DNA for the CDR3 is TGTGCCAGCAGCCAAGTTCCGGGGGTAGCTGGTAATCAGCCCCAGCATTTT. Encoded protein: CASSQVPGVAGNQPQHF.

The chain combines TRBV3-1 (or the pseudogene TRBV3-2) with TRBJ1-1, with TRBD1 matching 8 bases. In germline, CDR1 is LGHDT, CDR2 YNNKEL (reference sequence). J gave up 4 bases and V 0 bases, and 1 base lay outside the gene matches. The CDR3 loop spans 14 amino acids. CDR3 sequence: CASSQETGATEAFF. Here the CDR3 DNA reads TGTGCCAGCAGCCAAGAGACAGGGGCCACTGAAGCTTTCTTT.

This clone was seen just once. The genes are TRBV30 and TRBJ2-3, with a possible D match to TRBD1 (5 bases). Trimming stripped 0 bases from V and 6 bases from J, with 13 bases between. CDR1 and CDR2 (germline): GTSNPN, SVGIG (reference sequence). The CDR3 runs 14 residues. CDR3 loop: CAWSVKGVGDTQYF. In DNA, the CDR3 is TGTGCCTGGAGTGTAAAAGGGGTAGGCGATACGCAGTATTTT.

This sequence joins TRBV30 and TRBJ1-5, with TRBD1 identical over 7 bases. CDR1 GTSNPN and CDR2 SVGIG come from the germline V gene (reference sequence). The CDR3 covers 13 residues. V dropped 3 bases and J dropped 9; count of bases not matched to a gene: 8. CDR3 bases: TGTGCCTGGAGCAAGGGACAGCTTCTGCCCCAGCATTTT. Its translation is CAWSKGQLLPQHF.

The chain is built from TRBV5-1 and TRBJ2-5; TRBD1 agrees at 8 bases. Germline lookup yields CDR1 SGHRS and CDR2 YFSETQ. This CDR3 region has 14 residues. Trimming at V came to 3 bases and at J to 5 bases, leaving 6 bases not matched to a gene. The CDR3 DNA follows: TGCGCCAGCAGCTCTCAGGGGGCCGGGGAGACCCAGTACTTC. It specifies CASSSQGAGETQYF.

This clone is a singleton in its sample. CDR3 sequence reads: CASTKTGNLVQYF. The CDR3 coding sequence is TGTGCCAGCACCAAGACAGGCAATCTCGTCCAGTACTTC. This chain connects TRBV27 to TRBJ2-7; tentative D call: TRBD1 (6 bases). Looked up from germline, CDR1 is MNHEY and CDR2 is SMNVEV (reference sequence). The CDR3 totals 13 residues. V was pared by 7 bases and J by 10 bases, with 20 bases between.

The CDR3 sequence: CASSSAAGGSSYEQYF. The CDR3, as DNA: TGTGCCAGCTCCTCCGCGGCGGGAGGCTCCTCCTACGAGCAGTACTTC. V gene TRBV13 combines with J gene TRBJ2-7, with TRBD2 identical over 8 bases. CDR3 length equals 16 residues. Per the germline V gene, CDR1 is PRHDT and CDR2 is FYEKMQ (reference sequence). Trimming cost V 8 bases and J 0 bases; bases outside gene matches: 12.